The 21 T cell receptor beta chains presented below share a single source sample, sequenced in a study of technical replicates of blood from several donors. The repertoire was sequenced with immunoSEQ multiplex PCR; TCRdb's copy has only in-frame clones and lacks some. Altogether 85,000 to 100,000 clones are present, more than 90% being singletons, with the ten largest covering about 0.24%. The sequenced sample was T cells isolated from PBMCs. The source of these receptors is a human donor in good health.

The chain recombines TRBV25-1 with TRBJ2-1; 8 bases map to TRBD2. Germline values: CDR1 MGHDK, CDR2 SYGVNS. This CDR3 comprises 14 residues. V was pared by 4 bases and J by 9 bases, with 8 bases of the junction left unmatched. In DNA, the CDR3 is TGTGCCAGCAGTGCGGGGGGGGTTTTTGGTGAGCAGTTCTTC. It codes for CASSAGGVFGEQFF. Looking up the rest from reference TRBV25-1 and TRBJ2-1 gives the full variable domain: EADIYQTPRYLVIGTGKKITLECSQTMGHDKMYWYQQDPGMELHLIHYSYGVNSTEKGDLSSESTVSRIRTEHFPLTLESARPSHTSQYLCASSAGGVFGEQFFGPGTRLTVL.

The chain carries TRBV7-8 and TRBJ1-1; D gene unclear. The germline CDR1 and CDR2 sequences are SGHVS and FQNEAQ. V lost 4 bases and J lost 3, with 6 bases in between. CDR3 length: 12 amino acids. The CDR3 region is CASSSIHTEAFF. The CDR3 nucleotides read TGTGCCAGCAGCTCCATTCACACTGAAGCTTTCTTT.

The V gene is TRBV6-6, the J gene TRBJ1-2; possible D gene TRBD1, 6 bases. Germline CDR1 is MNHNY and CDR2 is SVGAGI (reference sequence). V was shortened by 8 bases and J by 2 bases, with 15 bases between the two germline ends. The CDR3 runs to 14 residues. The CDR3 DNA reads TGTGCCAGCGAGGGGGAACGTGGGAACTATGGCTACACCTTC. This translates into CASEGERGNYGYTF.

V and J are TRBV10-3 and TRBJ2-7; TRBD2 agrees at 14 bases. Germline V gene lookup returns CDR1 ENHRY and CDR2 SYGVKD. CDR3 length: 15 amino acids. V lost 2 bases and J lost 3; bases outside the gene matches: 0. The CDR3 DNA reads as TGTGCCATCAGTGAGGGACTAGCGGGGGGCTACGAGCAGTACTTC. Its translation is CAISEGLAGGYEQYF.

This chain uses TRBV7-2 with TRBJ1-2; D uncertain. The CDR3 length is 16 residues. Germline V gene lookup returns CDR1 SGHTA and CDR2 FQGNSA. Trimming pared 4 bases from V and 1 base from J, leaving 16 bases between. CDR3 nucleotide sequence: TGTGCCAGCAGCTACTACGGTCTCTCGAGTAACTATGGCTACACCTTC. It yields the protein CASSYYGLSSNYGYTF.

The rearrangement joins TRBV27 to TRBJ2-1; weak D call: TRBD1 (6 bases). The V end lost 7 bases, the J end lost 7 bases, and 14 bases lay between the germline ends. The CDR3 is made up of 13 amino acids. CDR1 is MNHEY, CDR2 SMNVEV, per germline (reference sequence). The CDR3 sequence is CASNLGAGNEQFF. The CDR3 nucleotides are TGTGCCAGCAATTTGGGGGCAGGGAATGAGCAGTTCTTC.

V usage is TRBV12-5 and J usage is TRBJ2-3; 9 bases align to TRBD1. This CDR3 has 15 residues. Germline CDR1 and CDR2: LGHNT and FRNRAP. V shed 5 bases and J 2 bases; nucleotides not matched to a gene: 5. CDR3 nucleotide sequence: TGTGCTAGTGGTCCCGGGACAGGGTTCACAGATACGCAGTATTTT. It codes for CASGPGTGFTDTQYF.

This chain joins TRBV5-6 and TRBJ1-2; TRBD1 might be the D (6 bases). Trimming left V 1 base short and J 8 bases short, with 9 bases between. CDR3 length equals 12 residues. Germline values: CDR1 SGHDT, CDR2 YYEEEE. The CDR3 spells CASSLSGGGYTF. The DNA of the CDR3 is TGTGCCAGCAGCTTGTCGGGGGGCGGCTACACCTTC.

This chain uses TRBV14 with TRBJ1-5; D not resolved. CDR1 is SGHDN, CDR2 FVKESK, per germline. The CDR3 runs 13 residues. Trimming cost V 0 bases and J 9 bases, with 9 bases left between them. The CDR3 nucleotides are TGTGCCAGCAGCCAAGACGTCTCGGGGCCCCAGCATTTT. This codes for CASSQDVSGPQHF.

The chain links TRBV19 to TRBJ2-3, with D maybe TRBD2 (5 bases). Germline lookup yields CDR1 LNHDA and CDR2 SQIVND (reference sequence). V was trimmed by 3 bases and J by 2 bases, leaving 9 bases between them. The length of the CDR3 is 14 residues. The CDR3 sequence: CASSMGSYTDTQYF. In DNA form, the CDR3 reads TGTGCCAGTAGTATGGGGAGTTACACAGATACGCAGTATTTT.

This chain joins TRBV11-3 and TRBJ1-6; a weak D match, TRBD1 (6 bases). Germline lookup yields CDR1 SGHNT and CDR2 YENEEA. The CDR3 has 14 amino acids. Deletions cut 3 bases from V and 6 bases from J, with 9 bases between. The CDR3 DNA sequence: TGTGCCAGCAGCTTGACAGGTGCTAATTCACCCCTCCACTTT. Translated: CASSLTGANSPLHF.

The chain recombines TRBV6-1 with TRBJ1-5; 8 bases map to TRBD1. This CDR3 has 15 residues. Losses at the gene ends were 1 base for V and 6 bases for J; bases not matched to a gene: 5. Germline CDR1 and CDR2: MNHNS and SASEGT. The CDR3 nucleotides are TGTGCCAGCAGTGAAGGGACAGGGATAAGTCAGCCCCAGCATTTT. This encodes CASSEGTGISQPQHF.

For the CDR3, the DNA is TGTGCCAGCAGTGAATTCGGGATAGAGACCCAGTACTTC. Translated, it gives CASSEFGIETQYF. The chain couples TRBV6-1 to TRBJ2-5; D might be TRBD2 (5 bases). Per germline, CDR1 MNHNS and CDR2 SASEGT. V gave up 2 bases and J gave up 4 bases, with 8 bases separating them. This CDR3 has 13 residues.

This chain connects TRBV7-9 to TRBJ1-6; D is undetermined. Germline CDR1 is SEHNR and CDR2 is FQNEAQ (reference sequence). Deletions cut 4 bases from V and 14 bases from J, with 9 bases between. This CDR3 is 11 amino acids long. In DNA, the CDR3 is TGTGCCAGCAGCTCAGCCCAATCCCTCCACTTT. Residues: CASSSAQSLHF.

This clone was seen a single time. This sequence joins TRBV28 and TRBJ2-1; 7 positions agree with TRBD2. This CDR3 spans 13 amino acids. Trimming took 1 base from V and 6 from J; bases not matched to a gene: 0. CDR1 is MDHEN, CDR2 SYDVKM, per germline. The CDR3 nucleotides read TGTGCCAGCAGTTTATCGGGGGGCAATGAGCAGTTCTTC. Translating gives CASSLSGGNEQFF.

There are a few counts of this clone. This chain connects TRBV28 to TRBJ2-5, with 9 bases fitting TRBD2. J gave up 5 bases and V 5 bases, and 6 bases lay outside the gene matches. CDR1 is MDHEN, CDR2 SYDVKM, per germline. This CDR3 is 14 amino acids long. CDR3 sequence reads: CASSSSGRGETQYF. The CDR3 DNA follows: TGTGCCAGCAGTAGTAGCGGGAGAGGTGAGACCCAGTACTTC.

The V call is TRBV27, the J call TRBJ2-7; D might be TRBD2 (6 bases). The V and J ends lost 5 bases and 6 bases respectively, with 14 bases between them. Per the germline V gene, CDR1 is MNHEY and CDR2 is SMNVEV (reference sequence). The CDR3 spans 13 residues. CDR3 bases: TGTGCCAGCAGTCGCGGCGGGGAAGGCGAGCAGTACTTC. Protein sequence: CASSRGGEGEQYF.

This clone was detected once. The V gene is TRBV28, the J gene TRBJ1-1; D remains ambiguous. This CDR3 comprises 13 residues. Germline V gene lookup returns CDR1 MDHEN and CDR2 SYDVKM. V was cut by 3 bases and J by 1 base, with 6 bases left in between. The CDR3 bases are TGTGCCAGCAGTTTCCAAAAGAACACTGAAGCTTTCTTT. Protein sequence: CASSFQKNTEAFF.

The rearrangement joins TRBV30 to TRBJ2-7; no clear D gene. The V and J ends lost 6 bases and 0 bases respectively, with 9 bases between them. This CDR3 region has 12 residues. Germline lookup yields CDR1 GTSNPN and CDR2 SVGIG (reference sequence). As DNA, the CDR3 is TGTGCCTGTAAACAGAGCTCCTACGAGCAGTACTTC. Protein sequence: CACKQSSYEQYF.

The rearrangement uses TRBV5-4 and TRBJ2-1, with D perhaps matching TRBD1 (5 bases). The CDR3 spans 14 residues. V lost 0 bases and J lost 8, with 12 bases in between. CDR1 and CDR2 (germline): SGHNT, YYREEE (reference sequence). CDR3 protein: CASSLGRTRDEQFF. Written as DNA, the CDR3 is TGTGCCAGCAGCTTGGGCCGGACCAGGGATGAGCAGTTCTTC.

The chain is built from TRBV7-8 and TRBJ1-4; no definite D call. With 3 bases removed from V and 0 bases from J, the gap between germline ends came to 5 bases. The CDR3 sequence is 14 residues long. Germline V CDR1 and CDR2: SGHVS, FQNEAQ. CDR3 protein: CASSLRATNEKLFF. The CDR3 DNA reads TGTGCCAGCAGCTTGAGGGCAACTAATGAAAAACTGTTTTTT.